The text below deals with one TCR beta chain. The antigen is not known. The repertoire was sequenced with immunoSEQ multiplex PCR; TCRdb's copy has only in-frame clones and lacks some. The profile covers around 400,000 clones, with roughly 90% appearing a single time and under 0.9% taken by the ten largest. The CDR3 sequence is 15 residues long. In germline, CDR1 is GTSNPN, CDR2 SVGIG (reference sequence). The ends were cut back, 3 bases at V and 6 bases at J, with 20 bases in the middle. These data originate in a study of cytomegalovirus exposure and HLA in healthy donors. Findings and caveats of the study: Clusters of TCRs from the first cohort tended to co-occur in the 100 to 150 validation repertoires (as a later analysis found).

Material: PBMCs. The chain uses TRBV30 and TRBJ1-1; possible D gene TRBD1, 6 bases. The source is a woman aged 18-29 years in good health and CMV-seronegative. The CDR3 loop is CAWSQTGWTSSEAFF. The CDR3 DNA follows: TGTGCCTGGAGCCAGACAGGTTGGACGTCCTCTGAAGCTTTCTTT.